A selection of T cell receptor beta chains follows, all from one sample in a study of identical twins. MiXCR, run by TCRdb on the 5' RACE reads, gives a single entry per CDR3 protein. The sample has 230,000 or so distinct CDR3 sequences, about 8% seen once. This sample also belongs to another study, concerning yellow fever vaccine responses in identical twins.

Specimen: CD8+ T cells sorted from blood. The receptors stem from a woman younger than 30 in good health. The CDR3 runs from the conserved cysteine through the conserved F or W. The D gene is left open where the match is weak. Some rows mark clone size as missing; the rest say once, few, many or name a class of expanded clone.

clone_size: .
j_call: TRBJ2-2
v_call: TRBV9
d_call: TRBD1
cdr3_aa: CASSAGQGNTGELFF
cdr3_nt: TGTGCCAGCAGCGCCGGACAGGGAAACACCGGGGAGCTGTTTTTT

clone_size: many
j_call: TRBJ1-4
v_call: TRBV9
d_call: TRBD1
cdr3_aa: CASSPRTGTVNEKLFF
cdr3_nt: TGTGCCAGCAGCCCGCGAACCGGGACAGTTAATGAAAAACTGTTTTTT

clone_size: .
j_call: TRBJ2-5
v_call: TRBV20-1
d_call: TRBD2
cdr3_aa: CSASTGLAGQETQYF
cdr3_nt: TGCAGTGCTAGCACCGGACTAGCGGGACAAGAGACCCAGTACTTC

clone_size: .
j_call: TRBJ2-3
v_call: TRBV6-5
d_call: TRBD2
cdr3_aa: CASSYYRGGGATDTQYF
cdr3_nt: TGTGCCAGCAGTTACTACCGTGGCGGGGGGGCCACAGATACGCAGTATTTT

clone_size: many
j_call: TRBJ2-7
v_call: TRBV27
d_call: .
cdr3_aa: CASRGVGALFYEQYF
cdr3_nt: TGTGCCAGCAGGGGGGTGGGGGCCCTGTTCTACGAGCAGTACTTC

clone_size: many
j_call: TRBJ2-3
v_call: TRBV15
d_call: .
cdr3_aa: CATSRGRDGSDTQYF
cdr3_nt: TGTGCCACCAGCAGAGGACGGGACGGATCAGATACGCAGTATTTT

clone_size: many
j_call: TRBJ2-5
v_call: TRBV7-9
d_call: .
cdr3_aa: CASSYTPLRETQYF
cdr3_nt: TGTGCCAGCAGCTATACTCCCCTCCGGGAGACCCAGTACTTC

clone_size: .
j_call: TRBJ2-4
v_call: TRBV15
d_call: .
cdr3_aa: CATSTRSGAAKNIQYF
cdr3_nt: TGTGCCACCAGCACCCGGTCGGGCGCAGCCAAAAACATTCAGTACTTC

clone_size: few
j_call: TRBJ2-7
v_call: TRBV27
d_call: .
cdr3_aa: CASSDPEWFEQYF
cdr3_nt: TGTGCCAGCTCCGACCCTGAGTGGTTCGAGCAGTACTTC

clone_size: few
j_call: TRBJ2-3
v_call: TRBV12-3/TRBV12-4
d_call: .
cdr3_aa: CASSSGLFTDTQYF
cdr3_nt: TGTGCCAGCAGTTCGGGACTTTTCACAGATACGCAGTATTTT

clone_size: .
j_call: TRBJ2-1
v_call: TRBV3-1
d_call: .
cdr3_aa: CASSQGGTSYNEQFF
cdr3_nt: TGTGCCAGCAGCCAAGGCGGGACCTCCTACAATGAGCAGTTCTTC